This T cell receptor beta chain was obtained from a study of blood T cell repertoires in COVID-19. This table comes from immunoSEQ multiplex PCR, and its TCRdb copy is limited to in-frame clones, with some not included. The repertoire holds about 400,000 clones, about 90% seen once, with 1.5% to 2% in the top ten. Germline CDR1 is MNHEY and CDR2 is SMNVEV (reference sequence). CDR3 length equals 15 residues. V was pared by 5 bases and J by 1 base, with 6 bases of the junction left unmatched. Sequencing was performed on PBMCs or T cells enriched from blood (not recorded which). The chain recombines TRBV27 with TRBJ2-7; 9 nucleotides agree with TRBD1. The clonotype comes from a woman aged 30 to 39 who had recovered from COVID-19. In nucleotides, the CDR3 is TGTGCCAGCAGTCTCAGAGGACAGGGGTCCTACGAGCAGTACTTC. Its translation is CASSLRGQGSYEQYF.